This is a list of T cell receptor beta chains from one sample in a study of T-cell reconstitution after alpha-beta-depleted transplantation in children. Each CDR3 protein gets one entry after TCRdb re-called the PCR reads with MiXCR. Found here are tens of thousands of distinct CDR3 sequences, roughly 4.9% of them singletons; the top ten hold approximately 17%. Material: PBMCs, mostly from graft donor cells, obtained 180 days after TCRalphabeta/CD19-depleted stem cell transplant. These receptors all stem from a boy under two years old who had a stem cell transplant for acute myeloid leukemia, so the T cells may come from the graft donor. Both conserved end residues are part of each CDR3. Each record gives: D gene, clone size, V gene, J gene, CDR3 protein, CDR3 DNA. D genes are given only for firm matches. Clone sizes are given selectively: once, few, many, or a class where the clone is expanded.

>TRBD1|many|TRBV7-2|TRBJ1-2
CASSLAPTGVGYTF
TGTGCCAGCAGCTTAGCGCCGACAGGGGTGGGCTACACCTTC
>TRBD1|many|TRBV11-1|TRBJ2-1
CASSLDSGTAFYSYNEQFF
TGTGCCAGCAGCTTAGATTCCGGGACAGCGTTCTACTCCTACAATGAGCAGTTCTTC
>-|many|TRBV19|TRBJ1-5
CASSIFPGYSNQPQHF
TGTGCCAGTAGTATTTTTCCAGGCTATAGCAATCAGCCCCAGCATTTT
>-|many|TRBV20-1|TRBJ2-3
CSAEYTDTQYF
TGCAGTGCGGAGTACACAGATACGCAGTATTTT
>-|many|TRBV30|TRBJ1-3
CAWSPAPGARGNTIYF
TGTGCCTGGAGTCCCGCCCCAGGGGCGCGGGGAAACACCATATATTTT
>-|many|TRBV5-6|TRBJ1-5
CASSFQGRNQPQHF
TGTGCCAGCAGCTTCCAGGGGCGCAATCAGCCCCAGCATTTT
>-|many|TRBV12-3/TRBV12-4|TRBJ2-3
CASSFGGATTDTQYF
TGTGCCAGCAGTTTCGGCGGGGCAACCACAGATACGCAGTATTTT
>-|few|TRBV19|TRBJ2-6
CASSMEAALSGANVLTF
TGTGCCAGTAGCATGGAGGCAGCCCTCTCTGGGGCCAACGTCCTGACTTTC
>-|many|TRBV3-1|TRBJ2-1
CASGRETATNEQFF
TGTGCCAGTGGGCGGGAAACGGCTACCAATGAGCAGTTCTTC
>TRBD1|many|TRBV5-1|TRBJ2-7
CASSRQGAYEQYF
TGCGCCAGCAGCAGACAGGGAGCCTACGAGCAGTACTTC
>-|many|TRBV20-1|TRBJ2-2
CSATDSRGTGELFF
TGCAGTGCTACGGACAGTCGGGGCACCGGGGAGCTGTTTTTT
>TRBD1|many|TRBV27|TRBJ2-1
CASSFQDRHEQFF
TGTGCCAGCAGTTTTCAGGACAGGCATGAGCAGTTCTTC
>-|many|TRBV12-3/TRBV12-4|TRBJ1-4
CASSLRAGAAPNEKLFF
TGTGCCAGCAGTTTAAGGGCAGGGGCCGCACCTAATGAAAAACTGTTTTTT
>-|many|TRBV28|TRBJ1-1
CASSFVGLGEAFF
TGTGCCAGCAGTTTTGTGGGCCTCGGGGAAGCTTTCTTT
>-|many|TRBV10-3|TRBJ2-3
CAISESGPRRGTDTQYF
TGTGCCATCAGTGAGTCGGGACCGCGAAGAGGCACAGATACGCAGTATTTT
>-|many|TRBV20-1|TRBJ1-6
CSARRQGPSSYNSPLHF
TGCAGTGCTAGAAGGCAGGGACCTAGCTCCTATAATTCACCCCTCCACTTT
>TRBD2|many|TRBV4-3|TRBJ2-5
CASTRGVAGSQETQYF
TGCGCCAGCACCCGGGGGGTAGCGGGGAGCCAAGAGACCCAGTACTTC
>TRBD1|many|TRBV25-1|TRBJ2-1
CASSAPGQGSEQFF
TGTGCCAGCAGTGCACCGGGACAGGGGTCTGAGCAGTTCTTC
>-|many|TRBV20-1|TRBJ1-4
CSARDRGEKLFF
TGCAGTGCTAGAGATCGTGGGGAAAAACTGTTTTTT
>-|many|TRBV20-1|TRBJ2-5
CSADRARGAETQYF
TGCAGTGCCGATAGGGCCAGAGGAGCTGAGACCCAGTACTTC
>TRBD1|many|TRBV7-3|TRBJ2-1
CASSLDRDNEQFF
TGTGCCAGCAGCTTGGACAGGGACAATGAGCAGTTCTTC
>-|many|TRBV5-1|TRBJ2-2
CASSLPLGVANTGELFF
TGCGCCAGCAGCTTGCCCCTCGGGGTGGCGAACACCGGGGAGCTGTTTTTT
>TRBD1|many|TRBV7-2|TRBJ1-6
CASSTRQGPNSPLHF
TGTGCCAGCAGCACTAGACAGGGGCCCAATTCACCCCTCCACTTT
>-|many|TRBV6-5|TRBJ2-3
CASGTPGLYTDTQYF
TGTGCCAGCGGGACCCCGGGACTTTACACAGATACGCAGTATTTT
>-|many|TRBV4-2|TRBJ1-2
CASSQASRSRALYGYTF
TGTGCCAGCAGCCAAGCTTCTCGGAGCAGGGCCTTATATGGCTACACCTTC
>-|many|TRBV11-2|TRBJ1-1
CASSLGQFEAFF
TGTGCCAGCAGCTTAGGGCAGTTCGAAGCTTTCTTT
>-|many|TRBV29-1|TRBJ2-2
CSVGGGSGELFF
TGCAGCGTTGGGGGGGGCTCCGGGGAGCTGTTTTTT
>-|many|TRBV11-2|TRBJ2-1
CASSLVSKGTAHNEQFF
TGTGCCAGCAGCTTAGTGAGTAAGGGGACTGCACACAATGAGCAGTTCTTC
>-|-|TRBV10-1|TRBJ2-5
CATQTRPVRGQETQYF
TGCGCCACCCAAACTAGGCCGGTAAGGGGCCAAGAGACCCAGTACTTC
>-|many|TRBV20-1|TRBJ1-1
CSVSAQGWTEAFF
TGCAGTGTGTCTGCTCAGGGTTGGACTGAAGCTTTCTTT
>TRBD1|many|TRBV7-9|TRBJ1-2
CASSSTGDGYTF
TGTGCCAGCAGCTCCACAGGGGACGGCTACACCTTC
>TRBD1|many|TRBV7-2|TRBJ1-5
CASSPTGGGQPQHF
TGTGCCAGCAGTCCAACAGGGGGAGGACAGCCCCAGCATTTT
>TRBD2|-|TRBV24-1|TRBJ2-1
CATSDPGTSGGAYNEQFF
TGTGCCACCAGTGACCCCGGGACTAGCGGGGGGGCCTACAATGAGCAGTTCTTC
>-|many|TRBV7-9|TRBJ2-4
CASSLTQAKNIQYF
TGTGCCAGCAGCTTAACACAAGCCAAAAACATTCAGTACTTC
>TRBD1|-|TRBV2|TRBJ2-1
CATHSPGQGYNEQFF
TGTGCCACCCATTCCCCGGGACAGGGATACAATGAGCAGTTCTTC
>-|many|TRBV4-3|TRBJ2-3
CASSQRGISTDTQYF
TGCGCCAGCAGCCAGAGGGGGATCAGCACAGATACGCAGTATTTT
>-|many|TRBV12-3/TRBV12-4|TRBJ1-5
CASTSGRVNQPQHF
TGTGCCAGCACCTCAGGCAGGGTCAATCAGCCCCAGCATTTT
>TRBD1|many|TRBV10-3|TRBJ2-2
CAITSSDRGLTGELFF
TGTGCCATCACCTCTTCAGACAGGGGGCTTACCGGGGAGCTGTTTTTT
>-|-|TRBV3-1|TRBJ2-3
CASSEEHATDTQYF
TGTGCCAGCAGCGAAGAACACGCCACAGATACGCAGTATTTT